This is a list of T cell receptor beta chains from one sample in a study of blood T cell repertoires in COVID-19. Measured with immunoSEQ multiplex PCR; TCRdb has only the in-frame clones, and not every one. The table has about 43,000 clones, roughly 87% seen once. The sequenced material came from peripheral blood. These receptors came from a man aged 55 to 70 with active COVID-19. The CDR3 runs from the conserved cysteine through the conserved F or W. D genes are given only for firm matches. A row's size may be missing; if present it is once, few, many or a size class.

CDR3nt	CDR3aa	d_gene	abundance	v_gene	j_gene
TGTGCCAGTAGTGTGGGGGACACCGGCTCTGGAAACACCATATATTTT	CASSVGDTGSGNTIYF	.	.	TRBV19	TRBJ1-3
TGCGCCAGCAGCTTGGCGGGGGTCAATGAGCAGTTCTTC	CASSLAGVNEQFF	.	.	TRBV5-1	TRBJ2-1
TGTGCCTGGAAGGGGTTCTCGGGCAACTATGGCTACACCTTC	CAWKGFSGNYGYTF	.	.	TRBV30	TRBJ1-2
TGCAGCGTTGCGTCGGCCGGAGGAACTAATGAAAAACTGTTTTTT	CSVASAGGTNEKLFF	.	.	TRBV29-1	TRBJ1-4
TGTGCCAGCAGCCGTCGGGACTCAAAGAATGAGCAGTTCTTC	CASSRRDSKNEQFF	.	.	TRBV4-2	TRBJ2-1
TGTGCCAGCAGTCGGACAGGGGGCGGTCAGCCCCAGCATTTT	CASSRTGGGQPQHF	TRBD1	.	TRBV6-4	TRBJ1-5
TGTGCCAGCAGCTTAGGCGGGGCCGAATACGAGCAGTACTTC	CASSLGGAEYEQYF	.	.	TRBV11-2	TRBJ2-7
TGTGCCAGCAGTGAACGGGGTGGTGGAAACACCATATATTTT	CASSERGGGNTIYF	.	.	TRBV6-1	TRBJ1-3
TGTGCCAGCAGCTCTGGACTGGGACAGGGGGAGACTGAAGCTTTCTTT	CASSSGLGQGETEAFF	TRBD1	.	TRBV5-5	TRBJ1-1
TGTGCCAGTAGTATGGGTCCCTCACAAGGGAGGAGCTACACCTTC	CASSMGPSQGRSYTF	.	few	TRBV19	TRBJ1-2
TGTGCCAGCAGTGACCCGCAGACAAGGCGCTCTGGGGCCAACGTCCTGACTTTC	CASSDPQTRRSGANVLTF	.	.	TRBV25-1	TRBJ2-6
TGTGCCAGCACCCTAACGTCAAACTATGGCTACACCTTC	CASTLTSNYGYTF	.	.	TRBV28	TRBJ1-2
TGTGCCAGCTCCACAGGGGACAGCAATCAGCCCCAGCATTTT	CASSTGDSNQPQHF	TRBD1	medium-sized	TRBV3-1/TRBV3-2	TRBJ1-5
TGTGCCAGCAGTGAACCGGGACAGGCCTACGAGCAGTACTTC	CASSEPGQAYEQYF	TRBD1	.	TRBV6-1	TRBJ2-7
TGTGCCAGCAGCTTAGGAAGGGGCGCAGATACGCAGTATTTT	CASSLGRGADTQYF	.	.	TRBV11-3	TRBJ2-3